The T cell receptor beta chain under discussion was sequenced for a study of PD-1 blockade in classical Hodgkin lymphoma. All the patients suffered relapse after autologous stem cell transplantation, and brentuximab vedotin exposure differed. Profiled with immunoSEQ multiplex PCR; TCRdb holds only in-frame clones, not every one. The top ten clones hold less than 15% of a sample with 40,000 to 60,000 clones, roughly 66% of them seen once. CDR1 is GTSNPN, CDR2 SVGIG, per germline (reference sequence). Germline trimming cut 4 bases from V and 12 bases from J; bases unmatched to any gene: 14. This CDR3 region has 15 residues. General study results and limits: It was reported that newly diagnosed patients had less baseline TCR diversity than healthy donors. Those achieving complete response showed baseline diversity like newly diagnosed patients.

Comments on this clone: Its antigen is still unknown.

The material was peripheral blood mononuclear cells (PBMCs), obtained before the second cycle of nivolumab. This clonotype originated in a human donor with classical Hodgkin lymphoma. This chain links TRBV30 with TRBJ1-6; TRBD1 aligns across 8 bases. CDR3 amino acids: CAWTGALQGAGPLHF. DNA for the CDR3: TGTGCCTGGACCGGTGCCCTTCAGGGGGCGGGACCCCTCCACTTT.